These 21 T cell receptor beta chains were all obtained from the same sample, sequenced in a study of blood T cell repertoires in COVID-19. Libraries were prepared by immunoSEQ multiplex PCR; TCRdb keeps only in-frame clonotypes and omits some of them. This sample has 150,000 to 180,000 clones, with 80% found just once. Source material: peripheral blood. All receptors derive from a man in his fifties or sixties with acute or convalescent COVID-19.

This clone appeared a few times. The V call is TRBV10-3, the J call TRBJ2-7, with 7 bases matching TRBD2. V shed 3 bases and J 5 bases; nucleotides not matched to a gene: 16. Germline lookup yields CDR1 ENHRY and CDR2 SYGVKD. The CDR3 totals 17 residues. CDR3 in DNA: TGTGCCATCAGTGATGAGGGAGGGTCCGCGAGGGGTAACGAGCAGTACTTC. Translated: CAISDEGGSARGNEQYF.

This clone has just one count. The CDR3 sequence: CASSQTFTENTEAFF. Written as DNA, the CDR3 is TGCGCCAGCAGCCAAACCTTTACAGAGAACACTGAAGCTTTCTTT. The chain is built from TRBV4-3 and TRBJ1-1; D not resolved. Trimming removed 2 bases from V and 1 base from J, with 11 bases in between. Germline V CDR1 and CDR2: LGHNA, YSLEER. This CDR3 contains 15 residues.

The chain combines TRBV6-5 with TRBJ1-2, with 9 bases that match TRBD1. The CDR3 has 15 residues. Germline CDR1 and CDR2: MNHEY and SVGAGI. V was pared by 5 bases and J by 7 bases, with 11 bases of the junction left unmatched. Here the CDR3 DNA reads TGTGCCAGCAGTCTCGACAGGGGGGATTATTCTGGCTACACCTTC. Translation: CASSLDRGDYSGYTF.

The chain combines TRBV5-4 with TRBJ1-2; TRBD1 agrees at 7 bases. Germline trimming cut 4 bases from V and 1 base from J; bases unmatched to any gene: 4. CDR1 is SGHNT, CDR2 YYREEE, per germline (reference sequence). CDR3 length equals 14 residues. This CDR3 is CASSLNRGNYGYTF. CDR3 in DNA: TGTGCCAGCAGCCTCAACAGGGGTAACTATGGCTACACCTTC.

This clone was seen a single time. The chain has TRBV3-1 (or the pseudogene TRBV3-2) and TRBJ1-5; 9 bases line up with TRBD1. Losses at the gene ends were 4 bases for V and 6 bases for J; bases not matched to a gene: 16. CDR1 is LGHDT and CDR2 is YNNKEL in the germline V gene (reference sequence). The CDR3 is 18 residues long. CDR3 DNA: TGTGCCAGCAGCCCTAACAGATTGGGACAGGGATCCGGTCAGCCCCAGCATTTT. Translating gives CASSPNRLGQGSGQPQHF.

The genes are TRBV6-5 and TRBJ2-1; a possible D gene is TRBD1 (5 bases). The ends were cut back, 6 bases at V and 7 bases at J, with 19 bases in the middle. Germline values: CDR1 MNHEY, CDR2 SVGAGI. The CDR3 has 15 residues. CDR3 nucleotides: TGTGCCAGCAGCCCAACAGGCGTTGGCACAAATGAGCAGTTCTTC. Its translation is CASSPTGVGTNEQFF.

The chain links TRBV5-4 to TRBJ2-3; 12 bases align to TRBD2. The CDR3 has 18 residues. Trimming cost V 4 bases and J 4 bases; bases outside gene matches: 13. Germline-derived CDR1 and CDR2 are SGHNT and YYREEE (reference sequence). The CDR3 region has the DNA TGTGCCAGCAGCCCCGGCCGTACTAGCGGGGGGTTTGCAGATACGCAGTATTTT. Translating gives CASSPGRTSGGFADTQYF.

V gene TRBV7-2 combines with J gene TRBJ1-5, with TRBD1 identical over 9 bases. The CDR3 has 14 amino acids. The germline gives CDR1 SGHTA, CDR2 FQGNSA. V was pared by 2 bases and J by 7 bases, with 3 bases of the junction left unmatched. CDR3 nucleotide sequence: TGTGCCAGCAGCTTAATGGACAGGGGCCAGCCCCAGCATTTT. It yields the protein CASSLMDRGQPQHF.

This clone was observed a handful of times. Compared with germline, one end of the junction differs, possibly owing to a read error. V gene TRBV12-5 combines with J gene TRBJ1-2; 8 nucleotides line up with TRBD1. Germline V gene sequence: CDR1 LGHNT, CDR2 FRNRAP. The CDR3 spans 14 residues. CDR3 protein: CASGLGTGGYGYTF. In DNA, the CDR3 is TGTGCTAGTGGATTGGGAACAGGGGGCTATGGCTACACCTTC.

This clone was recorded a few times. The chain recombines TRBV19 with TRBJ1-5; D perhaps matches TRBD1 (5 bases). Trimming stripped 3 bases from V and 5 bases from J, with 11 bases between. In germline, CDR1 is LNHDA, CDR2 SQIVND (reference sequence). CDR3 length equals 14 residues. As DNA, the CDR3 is TGTGCCAGTAGTATGGACACAACGTATCAGCCCCAGCATTTT. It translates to CASSMDTTYQPQHF.

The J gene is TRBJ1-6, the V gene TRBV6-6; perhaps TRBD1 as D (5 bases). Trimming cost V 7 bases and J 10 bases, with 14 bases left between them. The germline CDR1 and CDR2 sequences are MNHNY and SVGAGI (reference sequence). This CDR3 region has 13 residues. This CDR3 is CASNRPGDSPLHF. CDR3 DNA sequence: TGTGCCAGCAATCGTCCGGGGGACTCACCCCTCCACTTT.

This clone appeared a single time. The CDR3, as DNA: TGTGCCAGCAGTTTCAAAACTAGCGGGGGGGTCTTCGAGCAGTACTTC. Residues: CASSFKTSGGVFEQYF. The chain carries TRBV6-6 and TRBJ2-7; 13 nucleotides align to TRBD2. Germline values: CDR1 MNHNY, CDR2 SVGAGI (reference sequence). CDR3 length: 16 residues. The V and J ends lost 4 bases and 6 bases, in that order; junction bases with no gene match: 9.

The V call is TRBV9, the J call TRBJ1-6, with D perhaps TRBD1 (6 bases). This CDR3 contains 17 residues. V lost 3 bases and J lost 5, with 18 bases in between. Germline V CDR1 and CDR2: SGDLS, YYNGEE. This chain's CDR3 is CASSADGGRDNNSPLHF. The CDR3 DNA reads TGTGCCAGCAGCGCCGATGGGGGGAGGGACAATAATTCACCCCTCCACTTT.

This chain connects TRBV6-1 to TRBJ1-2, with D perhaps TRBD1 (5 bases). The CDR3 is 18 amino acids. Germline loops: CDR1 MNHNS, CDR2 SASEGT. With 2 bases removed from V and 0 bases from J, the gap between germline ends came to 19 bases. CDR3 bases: TGTGCCAGCAGTGAAAGGGGTCTCGGTACCATAGCTAACTATGGCTACACCTTC. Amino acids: CASSERGLGTIANYGYTF.

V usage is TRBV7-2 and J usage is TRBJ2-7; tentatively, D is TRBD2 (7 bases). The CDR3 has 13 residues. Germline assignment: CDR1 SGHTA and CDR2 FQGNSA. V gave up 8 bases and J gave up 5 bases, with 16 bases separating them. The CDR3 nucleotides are TGTGCCAGCTCGGCGGGGGCAAGAAACGAGCAGTACTTC. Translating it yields CASSAGARNEQYF.

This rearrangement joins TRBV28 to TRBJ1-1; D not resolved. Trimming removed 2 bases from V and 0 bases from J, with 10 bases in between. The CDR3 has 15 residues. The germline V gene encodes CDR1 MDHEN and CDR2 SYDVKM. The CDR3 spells CASSLVPQMNTEAFF. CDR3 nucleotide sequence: TGTGCCAGCAGTTTAGTGCCACAGATGAACACTGAAGCTTTCTTT.

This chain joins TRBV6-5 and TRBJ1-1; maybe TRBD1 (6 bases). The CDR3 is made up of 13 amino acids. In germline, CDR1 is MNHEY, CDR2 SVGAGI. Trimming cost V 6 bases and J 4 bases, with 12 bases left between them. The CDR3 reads CASSTRGGTEAFF. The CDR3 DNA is TGTGCCAGCAGCACGAGGGGGGGCACTGAAGCTTTCTTT.

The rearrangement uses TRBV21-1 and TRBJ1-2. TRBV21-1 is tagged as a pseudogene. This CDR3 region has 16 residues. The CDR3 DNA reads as TGTGCCAGCAGCAAAGAGCCCTCCCGGGTAAACTATGGCTACACCTTC. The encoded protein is CASSKEPSRVNYGYTF.

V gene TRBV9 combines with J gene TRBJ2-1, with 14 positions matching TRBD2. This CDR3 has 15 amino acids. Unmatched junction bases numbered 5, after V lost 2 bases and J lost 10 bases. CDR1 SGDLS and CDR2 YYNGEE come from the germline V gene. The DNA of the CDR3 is TGTGCCAGCAGCGTGACTAGCGGGGGGGCCCGAGAGCAGTTCTTC. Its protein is CASSVTSGGAREQFF.

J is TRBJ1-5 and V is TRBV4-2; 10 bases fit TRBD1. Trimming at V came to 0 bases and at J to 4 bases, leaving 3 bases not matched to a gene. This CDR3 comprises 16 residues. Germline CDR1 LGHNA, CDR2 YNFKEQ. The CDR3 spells CASSQDRGQGNQPQHF. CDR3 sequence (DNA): TGTGCCAGCAGCCAAGATAGGGGACAGGGGAATCAGCCCCAGCATTTT.

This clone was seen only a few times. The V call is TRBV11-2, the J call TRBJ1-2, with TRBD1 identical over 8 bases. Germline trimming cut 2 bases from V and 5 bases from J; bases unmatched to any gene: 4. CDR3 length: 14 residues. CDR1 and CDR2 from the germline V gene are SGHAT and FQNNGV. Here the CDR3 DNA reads TGTGCCAGCAGCTTACCAGACAGGGGATATGGCTACACCTTC. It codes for CASSLPDRGYGYTF.